These 2 T cell receptor beta chains originate from one sample sequenced in a study of metastatic and nonmetastatic thyroid tumors. From the PCR reads, TCRdb re-called clones with MiXCR. The repertoire holds about 5,900 clones, with roughly a third as singletons. Until they underwent thyroid surgery, no patient had received any treatment. Sequencing was done on a sample of adjacent normal tissue. The receptors come from a male donor with papillary thyroid cancer or a benign thyroid nodule (not recorded which). Some clones in this sample may be carry-over from other donors' samples.

This clone is categorized as medium-sized. V and J are TRBV12-3 or TRBV12-4 and TRBJ1-5; unclear D gene. This CDR3 comprises 16 residues. V lost 4 bases and J 7 bases, leaving 20 bases between the germline ends. The CDR3 coding sequence is TGTGCCAGCAGTTCCAACCGAAAAGCCACGGAGCAGCCCCAGCATTTT. Amino acids: CASSSNRKATEQPQHF.

By share, this clone ranks as large. The chain links TRBV15 to TRBJ2-7; D gene uncertain. Germline V gives CDR1 LNHNV, CDR2 YYDKDF (reference sequence). The length of the CDR3 is 13 residues. Trimming took off 1 base at V and 5 bases at J, with 9 bases between the two ends. The CDR3 bases are TGTGCCACCAGCAGAGGACGGATAAACGAGCAGTACTTC. It specifies CATSRGRINEQYF.